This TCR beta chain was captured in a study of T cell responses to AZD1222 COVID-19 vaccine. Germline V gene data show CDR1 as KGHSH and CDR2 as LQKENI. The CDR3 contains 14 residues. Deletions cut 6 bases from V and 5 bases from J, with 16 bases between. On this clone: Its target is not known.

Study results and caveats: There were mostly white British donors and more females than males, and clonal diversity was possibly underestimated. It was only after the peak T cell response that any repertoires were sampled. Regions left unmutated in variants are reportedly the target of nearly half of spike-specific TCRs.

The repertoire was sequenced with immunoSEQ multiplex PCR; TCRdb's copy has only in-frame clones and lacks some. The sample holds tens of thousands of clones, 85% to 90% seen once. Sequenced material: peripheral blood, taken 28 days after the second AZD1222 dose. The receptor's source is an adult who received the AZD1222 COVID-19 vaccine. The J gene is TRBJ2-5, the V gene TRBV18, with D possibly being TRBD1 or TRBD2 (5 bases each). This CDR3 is CASSGRDPTETQYF. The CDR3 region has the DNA TGTGCCAGCTCGGGACGGGACCCTACGGAGACCCAGTACTTC.